This TCR beta chain was sequenced for a study of response to subunit inactivated influenza vaccine. General observations from the study: Each seasonal flu vaccination may recruit only limited new T cells, authors suggested.

TCRdb reprocessed the RT-PCR reads via MiXCR and lists one record per CDR3 protein. The repertoire holds 650,000 to 850,000 distinct CDR3 sequences, with approximately 15% as singletons. Comments on this clonotype: Its antigen remains unknown.

CDR3 length: 13 amino acids. V lost 3 bases and J lost 8, with 11 bases in between. The germline gives CDR1 LGHDT, CDR2 YNNKEL (reference sequence). This receptor was obtained from a middle-aged man who received an inactivated influenza vaccine. The sequencing here drew on PBMCs from blood, taken around 14 days before vaccination. This chain connects TRBV3-1 to TRBJ2-1; D ambiguous. This CDR3 reads CASSHHENDEQFF. CDR3 nucleotides: TGTGCCAGCAGCCATCACGAGAATGATGAGCAGTTCTTC.